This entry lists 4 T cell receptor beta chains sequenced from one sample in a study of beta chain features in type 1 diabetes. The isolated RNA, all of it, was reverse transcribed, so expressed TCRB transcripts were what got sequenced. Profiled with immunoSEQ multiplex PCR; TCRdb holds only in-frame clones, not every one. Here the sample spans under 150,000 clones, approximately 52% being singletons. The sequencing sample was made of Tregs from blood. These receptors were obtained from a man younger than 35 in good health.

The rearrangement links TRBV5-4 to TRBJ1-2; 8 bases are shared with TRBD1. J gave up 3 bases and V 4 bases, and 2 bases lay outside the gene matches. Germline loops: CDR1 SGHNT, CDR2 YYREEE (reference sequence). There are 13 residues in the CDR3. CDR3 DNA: TGTGCCAGCAGCCCGGACAGGGACTATGGCTACACCTTC. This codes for CASSPDRDYGYTF.

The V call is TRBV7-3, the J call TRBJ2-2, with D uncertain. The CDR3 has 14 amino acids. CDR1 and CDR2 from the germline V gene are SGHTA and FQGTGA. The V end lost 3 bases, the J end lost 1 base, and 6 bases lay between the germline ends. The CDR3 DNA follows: TGTGCCAGCAGCTTGTCGGGGAACACCGGGGAGCTGTTTTTT. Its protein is CASSLSGNTGELFF.

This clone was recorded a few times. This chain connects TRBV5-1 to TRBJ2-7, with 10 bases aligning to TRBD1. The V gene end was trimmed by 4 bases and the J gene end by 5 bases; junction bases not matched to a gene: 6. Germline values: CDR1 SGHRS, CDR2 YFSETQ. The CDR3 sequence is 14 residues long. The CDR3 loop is CASSTGQGKDEQYF. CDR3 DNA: TGCGCCAGCAGCACGGGACAGGGGAAGGACGAGCAGTACTTC.

The CDR3 sequence is CASSPYGTGKTEAFF. DNA for the CDR3: TGTGCCAGCTCACCCTATGGGACAGGGAAAACTGAAGCTTTCTTT. The chain links TRBV18 to TRBJ1-1; TRBD1 matches at 9 bases. This CDR3 has 15 amino acids. Germline CDR1 KGHSH, CDR2 LQKENI. With V trimmed by 3 bases and J by 5 bases, 7 bases remained unmatched.